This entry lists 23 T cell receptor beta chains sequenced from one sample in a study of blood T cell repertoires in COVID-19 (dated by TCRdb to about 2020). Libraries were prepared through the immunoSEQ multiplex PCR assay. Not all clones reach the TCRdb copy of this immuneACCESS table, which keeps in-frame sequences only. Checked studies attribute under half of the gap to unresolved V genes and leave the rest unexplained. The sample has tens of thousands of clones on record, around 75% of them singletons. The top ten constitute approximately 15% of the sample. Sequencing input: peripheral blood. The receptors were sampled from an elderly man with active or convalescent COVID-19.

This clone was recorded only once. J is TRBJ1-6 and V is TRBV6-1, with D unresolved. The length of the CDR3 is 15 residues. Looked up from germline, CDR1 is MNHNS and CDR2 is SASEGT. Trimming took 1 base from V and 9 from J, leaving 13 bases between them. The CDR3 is CASSEVAGFGSPLHF. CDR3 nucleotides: TGTGCCAGCAGTGAAGTGGCCGGGTTCGGTTCACCCCTCCACTTT.

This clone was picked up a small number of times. Written as DNA, the CDR3 is TGTGCCAGCAGCCAAGCAACCTACGAGCAGTACTTC. This sequence encodes CASSQATYEQYF. The chain employs TRBV3-1 (or the pseudogene TRBV3-2) and TRBJ2-7; D gene uncertain. V lost 1 base to trimming and J lost 2 bases, with 3 bases between them. Per germline, CDR1 LGHDT and CDR2 YNNKEL (reference sequence). CDR3 size: 12 residues.

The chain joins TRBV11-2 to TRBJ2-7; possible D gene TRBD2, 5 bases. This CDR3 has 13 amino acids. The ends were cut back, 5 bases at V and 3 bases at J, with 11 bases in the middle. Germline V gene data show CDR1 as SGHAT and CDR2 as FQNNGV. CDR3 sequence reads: CASSPGLVYEQYF. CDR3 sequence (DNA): TGTGCCAGCAGCCCCGGACTGGTCTACGAGCAGTACTTC. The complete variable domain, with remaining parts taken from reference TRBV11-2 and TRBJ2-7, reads EAGVAQSPRYKIIEKRQSVAFWCNPISGHATLYWYQQILGQGPKLLIQFQNNGVVDDSQLPKDRFSAERLKGVDSTLKIQPAKLEDSAVYLCASSPGLVYEQYFGPGTRLTVT.

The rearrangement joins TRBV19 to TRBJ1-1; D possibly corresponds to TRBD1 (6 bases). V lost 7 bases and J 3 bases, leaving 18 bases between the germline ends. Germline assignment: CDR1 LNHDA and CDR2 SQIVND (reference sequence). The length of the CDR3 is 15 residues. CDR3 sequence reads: CASKNREVFDTEAFF. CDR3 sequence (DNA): TGTGCCAGTAAAAACAGGGAAGTATTTGACACTGAAGCTTTCTTT.

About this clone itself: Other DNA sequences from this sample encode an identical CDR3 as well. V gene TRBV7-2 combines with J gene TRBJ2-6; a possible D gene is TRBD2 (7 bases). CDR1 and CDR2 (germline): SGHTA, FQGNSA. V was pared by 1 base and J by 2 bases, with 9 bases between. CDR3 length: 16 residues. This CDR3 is CASSLVGGAGANVLTF. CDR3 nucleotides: TGTGCCAGCAGCTTAGTAGGGGGGGCTGGGGCCAACGTCCTGACTTTC.

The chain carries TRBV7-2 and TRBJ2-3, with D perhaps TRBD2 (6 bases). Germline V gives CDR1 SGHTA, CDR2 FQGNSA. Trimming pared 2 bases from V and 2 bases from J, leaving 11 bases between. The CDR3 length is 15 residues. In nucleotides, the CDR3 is TGTGCCAGCAGCTTAAATAGCGGACCCACAGATACGCAGTATTTT. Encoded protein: CASSLNSGPTDTQYF.

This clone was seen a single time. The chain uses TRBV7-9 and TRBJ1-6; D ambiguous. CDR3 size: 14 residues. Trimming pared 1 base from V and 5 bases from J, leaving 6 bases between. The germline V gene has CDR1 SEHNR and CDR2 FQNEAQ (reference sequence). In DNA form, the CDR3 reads TGTGCCAGCAGCTTAGTGGGAGATAATTCACCCCTCCACTTT. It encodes CASSLVGDNSPLHF.

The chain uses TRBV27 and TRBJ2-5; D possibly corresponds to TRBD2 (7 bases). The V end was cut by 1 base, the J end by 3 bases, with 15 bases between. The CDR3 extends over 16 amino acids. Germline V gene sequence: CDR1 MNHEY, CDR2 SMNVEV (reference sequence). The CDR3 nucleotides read TGTGCCAGCAGTTTATGGGGAGGGGGGGCCGAAGAGACCCAGTACTTC. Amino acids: CASSLWGGGAEETQYF.

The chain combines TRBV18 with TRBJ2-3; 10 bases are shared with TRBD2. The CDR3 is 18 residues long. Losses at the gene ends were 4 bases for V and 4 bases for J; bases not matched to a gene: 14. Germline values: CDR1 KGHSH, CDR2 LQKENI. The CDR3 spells CASSQISSSGRGADTQYF. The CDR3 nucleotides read TGTGCCAGCTCACAAATAAGTTCTAGCGGGAGAGGAGCAGATACGCAGTATTTT.

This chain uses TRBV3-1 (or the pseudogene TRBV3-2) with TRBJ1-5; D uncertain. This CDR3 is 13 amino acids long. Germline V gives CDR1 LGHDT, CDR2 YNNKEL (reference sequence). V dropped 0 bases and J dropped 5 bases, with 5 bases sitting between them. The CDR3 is CASSQDLDQPQHF. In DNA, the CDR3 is TGTGCCAGCAGCCAAGATCTTGATCAGCCCCAGCATTTT.

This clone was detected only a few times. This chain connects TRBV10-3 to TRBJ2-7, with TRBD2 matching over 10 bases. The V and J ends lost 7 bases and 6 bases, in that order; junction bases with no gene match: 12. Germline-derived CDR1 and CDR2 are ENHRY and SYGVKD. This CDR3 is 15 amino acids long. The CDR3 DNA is TGTGCCATCACCCGGACTAGCGGAGGGGTAGCCGAGCAGTACTTC. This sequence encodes CAITRTSGGVAEQYF.

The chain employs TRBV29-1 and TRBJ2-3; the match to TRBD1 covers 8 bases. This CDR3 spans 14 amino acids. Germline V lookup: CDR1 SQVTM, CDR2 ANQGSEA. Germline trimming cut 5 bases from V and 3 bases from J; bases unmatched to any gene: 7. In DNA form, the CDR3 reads TGCAGCGTTCGAGGCAGGGGGCTAACAGATACGCAGTATTTT. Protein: CSVRGRGLTDTQYF.

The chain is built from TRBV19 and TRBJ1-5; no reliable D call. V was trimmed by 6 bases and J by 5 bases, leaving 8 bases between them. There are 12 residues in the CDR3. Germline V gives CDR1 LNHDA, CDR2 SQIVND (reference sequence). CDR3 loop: CASSRDYQPQHF. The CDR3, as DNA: TGTGCCAGTAGCCGCGATTATCAGCCCCAGCATTTT.

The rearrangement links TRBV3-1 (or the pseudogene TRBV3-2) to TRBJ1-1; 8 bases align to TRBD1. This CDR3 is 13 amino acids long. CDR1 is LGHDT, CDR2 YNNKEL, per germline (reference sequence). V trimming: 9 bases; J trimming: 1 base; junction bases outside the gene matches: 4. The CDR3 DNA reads TGTGCCAGTCGACAGGGGTCGAACACTGAAGCTTTCTTT. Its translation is CASRQGSNTEAFF.

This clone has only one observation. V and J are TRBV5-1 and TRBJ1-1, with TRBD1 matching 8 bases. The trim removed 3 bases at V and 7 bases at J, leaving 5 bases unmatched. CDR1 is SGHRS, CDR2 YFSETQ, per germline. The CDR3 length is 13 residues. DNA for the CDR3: TGCGCCAGCAGCTCCGGGACAGGCCTTGAAGCTTTCTTT. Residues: CASSSGTGLEAFF.

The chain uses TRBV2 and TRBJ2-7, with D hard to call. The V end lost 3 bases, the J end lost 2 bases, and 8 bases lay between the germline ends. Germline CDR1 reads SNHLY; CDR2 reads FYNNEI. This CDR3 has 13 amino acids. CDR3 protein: CASSDQAAYEQYF. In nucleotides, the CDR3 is TGTGCCAGCAGTGATCAGGCAGCCTACGAGCAGTACTTC.

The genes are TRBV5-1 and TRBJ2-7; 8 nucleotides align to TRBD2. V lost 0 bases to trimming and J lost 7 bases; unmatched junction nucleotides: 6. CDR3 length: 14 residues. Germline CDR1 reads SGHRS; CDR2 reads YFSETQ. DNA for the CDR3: TGCGCCAGCAGCTTGGATAGCGGGATAAGGGAGCAGTACTTC. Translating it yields CASSLDSGIREQYF.

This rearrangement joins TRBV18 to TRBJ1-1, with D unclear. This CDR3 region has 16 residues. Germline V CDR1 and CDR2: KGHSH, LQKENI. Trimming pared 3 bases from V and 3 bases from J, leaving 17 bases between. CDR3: CASSPTSGNEDTEAFF. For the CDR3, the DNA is TGTGCCAGCTCACCCACATCGGGAAATGAGGACACTGAAGCTTTCTTT.

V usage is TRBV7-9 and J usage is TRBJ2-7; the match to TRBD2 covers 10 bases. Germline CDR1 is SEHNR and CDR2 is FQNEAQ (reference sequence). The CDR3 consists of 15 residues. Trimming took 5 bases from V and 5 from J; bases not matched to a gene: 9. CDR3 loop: CASSEGLAAGDEQYF. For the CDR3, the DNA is TGTGCCAGCAGCGAAGGACTAGCGGCAGGGGACGAGCAGTACTTC.

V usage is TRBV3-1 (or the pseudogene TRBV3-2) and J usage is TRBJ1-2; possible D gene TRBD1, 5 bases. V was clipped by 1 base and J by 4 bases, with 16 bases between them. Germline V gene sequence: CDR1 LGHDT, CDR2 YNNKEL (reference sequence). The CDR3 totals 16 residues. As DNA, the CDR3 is TGTGCCAGCAGCCAAGCTCCCCAGGGTTTCGGCTATGGCTACACCTTC. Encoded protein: CASSQAPQGFGYGYTF.

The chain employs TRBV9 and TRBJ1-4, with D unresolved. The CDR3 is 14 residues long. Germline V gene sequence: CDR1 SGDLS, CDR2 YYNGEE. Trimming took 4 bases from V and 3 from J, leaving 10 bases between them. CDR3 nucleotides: TGTGCCAGCAGCTCAGCTGAGGCTAATGAAAAACTGTTTTTT. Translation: CASSSAEANEKLFF.

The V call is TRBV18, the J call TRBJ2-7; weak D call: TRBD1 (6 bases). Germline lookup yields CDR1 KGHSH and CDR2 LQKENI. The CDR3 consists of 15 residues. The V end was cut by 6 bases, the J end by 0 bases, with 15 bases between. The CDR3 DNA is TGTGCCAGCTCCAATGACAGGATAAGCTCCTACGAGCAGTACTTC. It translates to CASSNDRISSYEQYF.

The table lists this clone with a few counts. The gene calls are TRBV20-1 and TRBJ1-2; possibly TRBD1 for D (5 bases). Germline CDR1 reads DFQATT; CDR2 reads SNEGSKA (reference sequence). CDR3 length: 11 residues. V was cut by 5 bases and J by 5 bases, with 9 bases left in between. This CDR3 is CSAQQEYGYTF. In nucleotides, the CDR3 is TGCAGTGCTCAACAGGAGTATGGCTACACCTTC.